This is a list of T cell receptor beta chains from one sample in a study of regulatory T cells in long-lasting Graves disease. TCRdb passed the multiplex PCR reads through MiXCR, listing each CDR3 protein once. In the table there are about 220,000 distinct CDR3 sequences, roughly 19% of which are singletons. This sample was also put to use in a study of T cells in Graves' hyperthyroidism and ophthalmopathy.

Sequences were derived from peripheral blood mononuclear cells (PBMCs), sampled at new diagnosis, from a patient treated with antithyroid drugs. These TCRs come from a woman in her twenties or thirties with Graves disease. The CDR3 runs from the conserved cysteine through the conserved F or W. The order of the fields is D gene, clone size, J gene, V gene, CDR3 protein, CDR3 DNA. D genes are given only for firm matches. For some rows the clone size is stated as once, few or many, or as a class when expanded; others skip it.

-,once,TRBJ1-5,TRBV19,CASSIDLGSLSNQPQHF,TGTGCCAGTAGTATAGATTTGGGATCCCTCTCTAATCAGCCCCAGCATTTT
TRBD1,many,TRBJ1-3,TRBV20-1,CSALDPRTGGLGNTIYF,TGCAGTGCCCTTGACCCAAGGACAGGGGGATTGGGAAACACCATATATTTT
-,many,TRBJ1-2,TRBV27,CASSPGPNYGYTF,TGTGCCAGCAGTCCGGGTCCTAACTATGGCTACACCTTC
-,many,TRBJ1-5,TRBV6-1,CASSKGPEGQPQHF,TGTGCCAGCAGTAAGGGACCTGAAGGACAGCCCCAGCATTTT
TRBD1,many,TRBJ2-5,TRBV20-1,CSAGTGGRETQYF,TGCAGTGCTGGGACAGGGGGGAGAGAGACCCAGTACTTC
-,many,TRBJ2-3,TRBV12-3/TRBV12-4,CASSLKGGPDNTQYF,TGTGCCAGCAGTTTAAAGGGGGGGCCGGATAATACGCAGTATTTT
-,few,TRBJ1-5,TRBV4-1,CASSQVGQGNQPQHF,TGCGCCAGCAGCCAAGTAGGTCAGGGCAATCAGCCCCAGCATTTT
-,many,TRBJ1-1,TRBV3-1,CASSRALNEAFF,TGTGCCAGCAGCCGAGCCTTGAATGAAGCTTTCTTT
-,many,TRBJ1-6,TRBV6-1,CASSEAHTSFFDNSPLHF,TGTGCCAGCAGTGAAGCGCACACCTCCTTCTTCGATAATTCACCCCTCCACTTT
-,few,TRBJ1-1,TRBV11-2,CASSLLRGSNTEAFF,TGTGCCAGCAGCTTGCTTCGGGGGTCGAACACTGAAGCTTTCTTT
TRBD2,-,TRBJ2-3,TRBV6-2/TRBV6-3,CASSPTSGVTNTQYF,TGTGCCAGCAGCCCGACTAGCGGGGTTACTAATACGCAGTATTTT
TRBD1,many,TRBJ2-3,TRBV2,CASGGQAITDTQYF,TGTGCCAGCGGGGGACAGGCGATCACAGATACGCAGTATTTT
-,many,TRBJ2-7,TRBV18,CASSPPSAGSEEQYF,TGTGCCAGCTCACCACCATCGGCGGGATCGGAAGAGCAGTACTTC
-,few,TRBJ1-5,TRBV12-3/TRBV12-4,CASSPSGPRGNQPQHF,TGTGCCAGCAGTCCCTCCGGACCCAGGGGCAATCAGCCCCAGCATTTT
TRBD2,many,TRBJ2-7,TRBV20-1,CSARDRGGEQYF,TGCAGTGCTAGAGATCGGGGGGGCGAGCAGTACTTC
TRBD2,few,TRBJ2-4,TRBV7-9,CASSYSGGASGAKNIQYF,TGTGCCAGCAGCTATAGCGGGGGGGCCTCGGGAGCCAAAAACATTCAGTACTTC
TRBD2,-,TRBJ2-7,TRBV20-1,CSASDLAGGSPYEQYF,TGCAGTGCTAGCGATCTAGCGGGAGGATCCCCCTACGAGCAGTACTTC
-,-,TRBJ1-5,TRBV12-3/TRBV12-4,CASRPSGPDNQPQHF,TGTGCCAGCAGACCTTCCGGGCCAGACAATCAGCCCCAGCATTTT
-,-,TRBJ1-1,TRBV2,CAGTSGGPKVEAFF,TGTGCCGGAACTAGCGGGGGCCCCAAAGTAGAAGCTTTCTTT
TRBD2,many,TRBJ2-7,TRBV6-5,CASSYARIAGGGEQYF,TGTGCCAGCAGTTACGCCCGCATAGCGGGAGGTGGGGAGCAGTACTTC
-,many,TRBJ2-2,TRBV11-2,CASSPSNTGELFF,TGTGCCAGCAGCCCATCGAACACCGGGGAGCTGTTTTTT
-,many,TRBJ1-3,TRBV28,CASHRGGIQNTIYF,TGTGCCAGCCACCGAGGGGGAATACAAAACACCATATATTTT
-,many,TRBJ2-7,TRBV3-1,CASSPRGTRGASIFEQYF,TGTGCCAGCAGCCCGAGGGGCACGAGAGGAGCGTCAATTTTTGAGCAGTACTTC
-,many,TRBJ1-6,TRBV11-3,CASSLRNSPLHF,TGTGCCAGCAGCTTGCGTAATTCACCCCTCCACTTT
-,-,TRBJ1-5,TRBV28,CATHRNPSNQPQHF,TGTGCCACACACAGGAATCCAAGCAATCAGCCCCAGCATTTT
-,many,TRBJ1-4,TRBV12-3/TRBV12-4,CASSEATVTEKLFF,TGTGCCAGCAGTGAGGCAACAGTTACAGAAAAACTGTTTTTT
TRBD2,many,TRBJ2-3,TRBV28,CASSSPGRAEGDTQYF,TGTGCCAGCAGCTCCCCCGGGAGGGCCGAGGGAGATACGCAGTATTTT
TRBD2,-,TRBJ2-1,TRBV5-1,CASRGLLAGGPGEQFF,TGCGCCTCCCGGGGCCTACTAGCGGGAGGGCCGGGTGAGCAGTTCTTC
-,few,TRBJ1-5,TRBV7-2,CVSSLAGTLSNQPQHF,TGTGTCAGCAGCTTGGCGGGTACACTTAGCAATCAGCCCCAGCATTTT
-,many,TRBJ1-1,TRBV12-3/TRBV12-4,CASSLNEAFF,TGTGCCAGCAGCTTAAATGAAGCTTTCTTT
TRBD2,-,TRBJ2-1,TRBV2,CATGLAGGPRNEQFF,TGTGCCACCGGACTAGCGGGAGGGCCTAGGAATGAGCAGTTCTTC
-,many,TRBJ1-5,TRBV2,CASRPNGGGEPQHF,TGTGCCAGCAGACCGAATGGTGGGGGGGAGCCCCAGCATTTT
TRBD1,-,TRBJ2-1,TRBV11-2,CASSSRRTGVNEQFF,TGTGCCAGCAGCTCCAGGAGGACAGGGGTTAATGAGCAGTTCTTC
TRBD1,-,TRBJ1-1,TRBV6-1,CASRDPGTGIEAFF,TGTGCCAGCAGGGACCCCGGGACAGGGATTGAAGCTTTCTTT
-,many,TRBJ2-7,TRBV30,CAWTVNRGISLYEQYF,TGTGCCTGGACTGTGAACCGAGGGATTTCTCTCTACGAGCAGTACTTC
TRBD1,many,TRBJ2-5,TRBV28,CASRTGTQETQYF,TGTGCCAGTCGGACAGGAACTCAAGAGACCCAGTACTTC
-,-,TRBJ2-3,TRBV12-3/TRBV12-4,CASSPSLAYERPDTQYF,TGTGCCAGCAGTCCTTCGTTGGCCTACGAGAGGCCAGATACGCAGTATTTT
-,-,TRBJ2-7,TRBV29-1,CSVTGPYEQYF,TGCAGCGTTACGGGGCCCTACGAGCAGTACTTC
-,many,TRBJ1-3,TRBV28,CASSYRDIGGNTIYF,TGTGCCAGCAGTTACCGGGACATAGGTGGAAACACCATATATTTT
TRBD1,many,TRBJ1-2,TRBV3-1,CASSLRGPDGYTF,TGTGCCAGCAGCCTCAGGGGGCCCGATGGCTACACCTTC
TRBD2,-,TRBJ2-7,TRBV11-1,CASSLGLAGEEQYF,TGTGCCAGCAGCTTGGGACTAGCGGGAGAGGAGCAGTACTTC
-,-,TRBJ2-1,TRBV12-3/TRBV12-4,CASSATASGHEQFF,TGTGCCAGCAGTGCTACTGCATCGGGTCATGAGCAGTTCTTC